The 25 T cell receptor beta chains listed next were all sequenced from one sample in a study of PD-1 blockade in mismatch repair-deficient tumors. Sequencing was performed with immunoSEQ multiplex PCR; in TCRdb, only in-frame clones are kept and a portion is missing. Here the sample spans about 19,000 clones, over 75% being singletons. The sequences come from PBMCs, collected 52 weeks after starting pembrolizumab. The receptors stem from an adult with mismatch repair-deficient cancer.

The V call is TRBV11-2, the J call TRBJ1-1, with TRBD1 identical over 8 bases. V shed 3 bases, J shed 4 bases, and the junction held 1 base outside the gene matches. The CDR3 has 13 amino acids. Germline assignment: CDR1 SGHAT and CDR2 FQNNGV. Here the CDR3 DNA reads TGTGCCAGCAGCTTTACAGGGGGCACTGAAGCTTTCTTT. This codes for CASSFTGGTEAFF.

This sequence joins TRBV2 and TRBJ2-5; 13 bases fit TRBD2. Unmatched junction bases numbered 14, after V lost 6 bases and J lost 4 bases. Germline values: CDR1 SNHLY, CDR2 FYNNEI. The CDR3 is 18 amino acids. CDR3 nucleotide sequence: TGTGCCAGCAGCCCAACCCCCTGGACTAGCGGGAGTCGAGAGACCCAGTACTTC. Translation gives CASSPTPWTSGSRETQYF.

CDR3 residues: CASSIQRQLAAPQHF. In DNA form, the CDR3 reads TGTGCCAGTAGTATTCAGCGACAGCTAGCGGCTCCCCAGCATTTT. This chain links TRBV19 with TRBJ1-5; tentatively, D is TRBD1 (5 bases). Germline V gene lookup returns CDR1 LNHDA and CDR2 SQIVND (reference sequence). The CDR3 is 15 amino acids. The V gene lost 3 bases and the J gene lost 10 bases, with 19 bases spanning the gap.

The chain's CDR3 is CASSMDPGIDRVRNQPQHF. The CDR3 DNA is TGTGCCAGTAGTATGGATCCGGGGATAGACAGGGTACGCAATCAGCCCCAGCATTTT. This chain uses TRBV19 with TRBJ1-5; 7 nucleotides match TRBD1. The V gene end was trimmed by 3 bases and the J gene end by 2 bases; junction bases not matched to a gene: 16. Germline V lookup: CDR1 LNHDA, CDR2 SQIVND (reference sequence). The CDR3 extends over 19 amino acids.

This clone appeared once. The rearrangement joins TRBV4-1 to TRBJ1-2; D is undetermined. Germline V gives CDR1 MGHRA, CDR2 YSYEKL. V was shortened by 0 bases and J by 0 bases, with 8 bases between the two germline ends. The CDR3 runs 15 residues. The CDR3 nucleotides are TGCGCCAGCAGCCAAGATCCGGCGGCTAACTATGGCTACACCTTC. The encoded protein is CASSQDPAANYGYTF.

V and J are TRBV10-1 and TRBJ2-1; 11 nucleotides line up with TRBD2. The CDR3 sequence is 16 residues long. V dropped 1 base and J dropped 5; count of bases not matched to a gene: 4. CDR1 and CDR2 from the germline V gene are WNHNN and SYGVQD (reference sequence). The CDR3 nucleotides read TGCGCCAGCAGTGAGTTCGCTAGCGGGAGGAACAATGAGCAGTTCTTC. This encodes CASSEFASGRNNEQFF.

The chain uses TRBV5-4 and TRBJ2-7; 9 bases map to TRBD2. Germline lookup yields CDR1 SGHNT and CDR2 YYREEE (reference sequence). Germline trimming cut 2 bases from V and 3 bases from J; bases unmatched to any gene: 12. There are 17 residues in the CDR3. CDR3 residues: CASSFGAGLAGNYEQYF. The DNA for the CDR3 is TGTGCCAGCAGCTTCGGGGCGGGACTAGCTGGAAACTACGAGCAGTACTTC.

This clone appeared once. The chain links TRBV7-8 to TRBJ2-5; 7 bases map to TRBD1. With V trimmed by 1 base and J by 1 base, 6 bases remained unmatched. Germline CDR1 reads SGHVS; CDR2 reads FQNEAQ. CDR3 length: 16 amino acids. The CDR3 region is CASSLVWAGGQETQYF. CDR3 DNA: TGTGCCAGCAGCTTAGTCTGGGCAGGGGGCCAAGAGACCCAGTACTTC.

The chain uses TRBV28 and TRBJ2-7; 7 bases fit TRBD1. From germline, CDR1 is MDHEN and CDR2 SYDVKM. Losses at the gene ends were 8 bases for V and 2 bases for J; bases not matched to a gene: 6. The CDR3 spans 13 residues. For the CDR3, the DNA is TGTGCCAGCGCAGGGACAGTTACCTACGAGCAGTACTTC. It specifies CASAGTVTYEQYF.

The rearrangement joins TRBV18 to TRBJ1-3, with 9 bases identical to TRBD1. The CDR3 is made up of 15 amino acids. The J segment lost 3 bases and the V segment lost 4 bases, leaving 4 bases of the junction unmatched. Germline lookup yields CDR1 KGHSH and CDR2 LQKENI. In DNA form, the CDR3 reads TGTGCCAGCTCACTGGGACAGGGAAATGGAAACACCATATATTTT. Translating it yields CASSLGQGNGNTIYF.

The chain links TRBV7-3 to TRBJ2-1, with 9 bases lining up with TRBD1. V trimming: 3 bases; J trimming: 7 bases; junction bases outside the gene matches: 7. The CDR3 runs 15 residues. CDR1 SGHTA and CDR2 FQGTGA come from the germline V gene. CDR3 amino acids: CASSLTTGGMNEQFF. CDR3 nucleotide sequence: TGTGCCAGCAGCTTGACGACAGGGGGGATGAATGAGCAGTTCTTC.

This CDR3 is CASREGYEQYF. The CDR3 DNA follows: TGTGCCAGTAGGGAGGGCTACGAGCAGTACTTC. The chain has TRBV19 and TRBJ2-7, with D possibly TRBD2 on 6 matching bases. Germline lookup yields CDR1 LNHDA and CDR2 SQIVND (reference sequence). The CDR3 is made up of 11 amino acids. V was pared by 6 bases and J by 3 bases, with 6 bases between.

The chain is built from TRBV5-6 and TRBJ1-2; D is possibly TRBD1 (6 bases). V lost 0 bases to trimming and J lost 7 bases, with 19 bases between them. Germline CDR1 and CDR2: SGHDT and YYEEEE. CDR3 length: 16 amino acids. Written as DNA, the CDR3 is TGTGCCAGCAGCTTGGTTTCGGGGGGCGGGCTCTTTGGCTACACCTTC. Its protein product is CASSLVSGGGLFGYTF.

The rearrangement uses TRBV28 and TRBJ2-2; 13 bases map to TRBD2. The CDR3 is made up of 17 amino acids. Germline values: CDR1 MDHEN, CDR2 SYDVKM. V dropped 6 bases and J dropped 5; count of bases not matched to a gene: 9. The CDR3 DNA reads TGTGCCAGCAGGACACTCTGGACTAGCGGGAGAACCGGGGAGCTGTTTTTT. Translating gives CASRTLWTSGRTGELFF.

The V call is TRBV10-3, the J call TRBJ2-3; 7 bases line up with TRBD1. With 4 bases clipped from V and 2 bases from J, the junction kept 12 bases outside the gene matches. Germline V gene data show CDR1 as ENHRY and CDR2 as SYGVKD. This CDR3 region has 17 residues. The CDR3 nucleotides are TGTGCCATCAGTGGTCCCGGGACAGCGGACATCACAGATACGCAGTATTTT. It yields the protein CAISGPGTADITDTQYF.

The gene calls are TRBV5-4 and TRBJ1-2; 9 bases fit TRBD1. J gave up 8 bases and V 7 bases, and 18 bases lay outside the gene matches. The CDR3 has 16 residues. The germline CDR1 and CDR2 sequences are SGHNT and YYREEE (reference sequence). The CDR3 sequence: CASATPGTGLEVGYTF. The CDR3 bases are TGTGCCAGCGCAACCCCAGGGACAGGGCTAGAAGTGGGCTACACCTTC.

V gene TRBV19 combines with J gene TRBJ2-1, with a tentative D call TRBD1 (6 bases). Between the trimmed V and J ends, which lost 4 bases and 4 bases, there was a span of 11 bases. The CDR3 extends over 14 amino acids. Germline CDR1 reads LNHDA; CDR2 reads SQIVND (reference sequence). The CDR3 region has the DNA TGTGCCAGTAGTAGGGACAAATTTTACAATGAGCAGTTCTTC. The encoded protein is CASSRDKFYNEQFF. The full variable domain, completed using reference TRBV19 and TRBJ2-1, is DGGITQSPKYLFRKEGQNVTLSCEQNLNHDAMYWYRQDPGQGLRLIYYSQIVNDFQKGDIAEGYSVSREKKESFPLTVTSAQKNPTAFYLCASSRDKFYNEQFFGPGTRLTVL.

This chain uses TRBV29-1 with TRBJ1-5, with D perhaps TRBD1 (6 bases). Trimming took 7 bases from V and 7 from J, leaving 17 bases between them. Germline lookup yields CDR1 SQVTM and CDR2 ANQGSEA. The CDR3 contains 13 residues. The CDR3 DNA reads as TGCAGCGCTAAGACAGGCCTACGGCAGCCCCAGCATTTT. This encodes CSAKTGLRQPQHF.

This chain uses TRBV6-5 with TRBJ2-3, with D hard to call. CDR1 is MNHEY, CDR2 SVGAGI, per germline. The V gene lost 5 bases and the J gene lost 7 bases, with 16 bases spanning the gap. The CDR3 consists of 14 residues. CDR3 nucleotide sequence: TGTGCCAGCAGTATAGTCTCGTCCGGTTATACGCAGTATTTT. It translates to CASSIVSSGYTQYF.

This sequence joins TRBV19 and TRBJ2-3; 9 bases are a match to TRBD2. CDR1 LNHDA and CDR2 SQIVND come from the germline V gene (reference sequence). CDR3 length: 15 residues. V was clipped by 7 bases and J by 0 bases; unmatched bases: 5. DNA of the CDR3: TGTGCCAGTATGGGGACTAGCCCCAGCACAGATACGCAGTATTTT. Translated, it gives CASMGTSPSTDTQYF.

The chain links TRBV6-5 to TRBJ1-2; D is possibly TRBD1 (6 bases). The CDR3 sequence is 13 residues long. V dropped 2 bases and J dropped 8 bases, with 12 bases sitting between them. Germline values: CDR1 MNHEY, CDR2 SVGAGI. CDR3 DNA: TGTGCCAGCAGTTACGGACAGTCGGTGGGCTACACCTTC. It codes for CASSYGQSVGYTF.

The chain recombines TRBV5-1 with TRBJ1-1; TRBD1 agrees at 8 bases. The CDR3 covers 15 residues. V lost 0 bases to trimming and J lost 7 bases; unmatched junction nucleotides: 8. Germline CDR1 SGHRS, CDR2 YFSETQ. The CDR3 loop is CASSLGTGPAYEAFF. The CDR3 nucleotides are TGCGCCAGCAGCTTGGGGACAGGGCCCGCCTATGAAGCTTTCTTT.

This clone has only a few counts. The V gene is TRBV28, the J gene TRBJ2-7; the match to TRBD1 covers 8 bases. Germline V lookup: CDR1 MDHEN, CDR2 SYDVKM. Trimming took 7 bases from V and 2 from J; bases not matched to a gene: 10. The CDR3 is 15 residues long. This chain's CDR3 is CASIRTGQVTYEQYF. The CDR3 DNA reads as TGTGCCAGCATTAGGACGGGACAGGTAACCTACGAGCAGTACTTC.

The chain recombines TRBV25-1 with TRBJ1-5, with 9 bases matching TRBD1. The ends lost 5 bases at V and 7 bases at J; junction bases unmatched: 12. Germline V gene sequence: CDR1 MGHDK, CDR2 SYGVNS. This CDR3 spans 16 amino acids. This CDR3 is CASSYTPDRGRQPQHF. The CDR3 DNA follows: TGTGCCAGCAGTTATACACCGGACAGGGGTCGCCAGCCCCAGCATTTT.

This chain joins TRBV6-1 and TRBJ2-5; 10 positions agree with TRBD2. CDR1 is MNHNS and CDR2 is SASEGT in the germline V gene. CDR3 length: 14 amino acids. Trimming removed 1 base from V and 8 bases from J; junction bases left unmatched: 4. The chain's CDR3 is CASSEGLAGVTQYF. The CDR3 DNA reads TGTGCCAGCAGTGAAGGGCTAGCGGGAGTTACCCAGTACTTC.